Sequencing of this TCR beta chain was carried out in a study of beta chain features in type 1 diabetes. General study findings and limits: Within patients, naive, central memory and Treg TCRB repertoires seemed more similar than within healthy donors. Type 1 diabetes patients had TCRB CDR3s that were shorter (moderately but significantly so) in all four CD4+ subsets.

TCRB transcripts that were expressed got sequenced, as all of the isolated RNA had been reverse transcribed. Clones were sequenced by immunoSEQ multiplex PCR, and TCRdb holds only the in-frame ones, with some missing. This table has hundreds of thousands of clones, 11% to 15% appearing once. For this clone: Antigen unknown.

A sort by CD45RO/CCR7/CD25/CD127/CD95/CD27 yielded CD4+ naive, central memory, regulatory and stem cell-like memory cells. Germline-derived CDR1 and CDR2 are MGHDK and SYGVNS. V was clipped by 0 bases and J by 2 bases, with 15 bases between them. The length of the CDR3 is 17 residues. The chain links TRBV25-1 to TRBJ2-3; TRBD1 or TRBD2 may be the D gene (6 bases each). Sequenced: naive CD4+ T cells from blood. The source is a man between 18 and 35 years old with type 1 diabetes. For the CDR3, the DNA is TGTGCCAGCAGTGAATATAGGAGGGGGACCTTCACAGATACGCAGTATTTT. Amino acids: CASSEYRRGTFTDTQYF. Full variable domain (missing parts from reference TRBV25-1 and TRBJ2-3): EADIYQTPRYLVIGTGKKITLECSQTMGHDKMYWYQQDPGMELHLIHYSYGVNSTEKGDLSSESTVSRIRTEHFPLTLESARPSHTSQYLCASSEYRRGTFTDTQYFGPGTRLTVL.